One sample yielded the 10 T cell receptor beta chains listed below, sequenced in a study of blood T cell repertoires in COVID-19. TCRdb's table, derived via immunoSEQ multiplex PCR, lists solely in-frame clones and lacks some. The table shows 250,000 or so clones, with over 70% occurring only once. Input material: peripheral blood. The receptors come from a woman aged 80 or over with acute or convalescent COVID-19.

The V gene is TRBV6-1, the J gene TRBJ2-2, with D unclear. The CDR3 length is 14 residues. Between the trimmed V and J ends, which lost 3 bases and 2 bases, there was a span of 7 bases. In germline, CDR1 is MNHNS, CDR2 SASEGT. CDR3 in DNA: TGTGCCAGCAGTGACGTCGGTAACACCGGGGAGCTGTTTTTT. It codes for CASSDVGNTGELFF.

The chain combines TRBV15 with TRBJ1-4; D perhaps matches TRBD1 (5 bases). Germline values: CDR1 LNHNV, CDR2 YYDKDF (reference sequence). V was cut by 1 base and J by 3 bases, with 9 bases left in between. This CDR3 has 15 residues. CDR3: CATSRAGGPNEKLFF. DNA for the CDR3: TGTGCCACCAGCAGAGCCGGGGGACCTAATGAAAAACTGTTTTTT.

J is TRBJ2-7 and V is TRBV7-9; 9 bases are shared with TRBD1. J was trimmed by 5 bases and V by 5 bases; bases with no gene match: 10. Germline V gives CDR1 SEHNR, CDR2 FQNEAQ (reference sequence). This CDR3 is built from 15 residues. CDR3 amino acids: CASSTGDRAWDEQYF. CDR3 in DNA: TGTGCCAGCAGCACGGGGGACAGGGCTTGGGACGAGCAGTACTTC.

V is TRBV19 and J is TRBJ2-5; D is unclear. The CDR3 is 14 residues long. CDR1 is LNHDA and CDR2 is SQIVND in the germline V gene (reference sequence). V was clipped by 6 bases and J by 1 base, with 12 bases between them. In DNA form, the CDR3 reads TGTGCCAGTAGCCCATCCGGTCTCCAAGAGACCCAGTACTTC. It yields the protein CASSPSGLQETQYF.

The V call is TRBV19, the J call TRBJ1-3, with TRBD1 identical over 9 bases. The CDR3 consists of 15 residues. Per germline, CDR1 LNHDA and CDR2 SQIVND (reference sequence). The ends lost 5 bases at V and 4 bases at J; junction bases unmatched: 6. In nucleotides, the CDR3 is TGTGCCAGTAGTCTGGGACAGGGAGGAGGAAACACCATATATTTT. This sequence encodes CASSLGQGGGNTIYF.

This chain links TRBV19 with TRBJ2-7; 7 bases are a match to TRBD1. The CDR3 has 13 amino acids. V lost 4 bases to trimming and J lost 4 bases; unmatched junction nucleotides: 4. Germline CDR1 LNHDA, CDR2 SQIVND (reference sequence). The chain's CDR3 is CASSTGTEYEQYF. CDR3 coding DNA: TGTGCCAGTAGTACCGGGACAGAATACGAGCAGTACTTC.

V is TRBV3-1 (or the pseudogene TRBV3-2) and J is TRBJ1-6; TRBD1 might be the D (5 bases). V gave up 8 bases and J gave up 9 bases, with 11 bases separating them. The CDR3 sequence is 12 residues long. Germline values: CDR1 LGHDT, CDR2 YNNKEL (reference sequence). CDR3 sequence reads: CASRREGSPLHF. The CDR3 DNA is TGTGCCAGCCGCAGGGAGGGTTCACCCCTCCACTTT.

CDR3 DNA: TGTGCCAGCAGGTCGACAGGGGGAAACACCGGGGAGCTGTTTTTT. It yields the protein CASRSTGGNTGELFF. The rearrangement uses TRBV7-2 and TRBJ2-2; 9 bases match TRBD1. V gave up 6 bases and J gave up 2 bases; unmatched junction bases: 4. The CDR3 is made up of 15 amino acids. Germline CDR1 reads SGHTA; CDR2 reads FQGNSA.

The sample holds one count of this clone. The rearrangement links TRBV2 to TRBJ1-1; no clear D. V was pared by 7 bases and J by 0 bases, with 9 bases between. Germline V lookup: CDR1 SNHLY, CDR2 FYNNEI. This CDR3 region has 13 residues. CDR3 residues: CASINILNTEAFF. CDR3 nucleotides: TGTGCCAGCATTAACATATTGAACACTGAAGCTTTCTTT. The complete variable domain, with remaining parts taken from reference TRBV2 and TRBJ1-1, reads EPEVTQTPSHQVTQMGQEVILRCVPISNHLYFYWYRQILGQKVEFLVSFYNNEISEKSEIFDDQFSVERPDGSNFTLKIRSTKLEDSAMYFCASINILNTEAFFGQGTRLTVV.

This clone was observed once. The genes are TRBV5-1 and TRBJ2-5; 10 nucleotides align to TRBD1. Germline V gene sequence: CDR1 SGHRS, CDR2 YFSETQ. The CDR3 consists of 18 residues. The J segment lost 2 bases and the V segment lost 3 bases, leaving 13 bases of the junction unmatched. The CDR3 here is CASSSSYSRTGGQETQYF. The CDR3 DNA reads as TGCGCCAGCAGCTCCTCATACAGCCGGACAGGGGGTCAAGAGACCCAGTACTTC.